Listed below are T cell receptor beta chains from one sample, sequenced in a study of cytomegalovirus exposure and HLA in healthy donors. Sequenced by immunoSEQ multiplex PCR; TCRdb stores in-frame clones only, minus some. The sample lists under 300,000 clones; roughly 86% were seen once. Material for sequencing was PBMCs. Source of these receptors: a middle-aged woman in good health and CMV-seropositive. The CDR3 runs from the conserved cysteine through the conserved F or W. D genes are given only for firm matches. Rows give clone size only sometimes, using once, few, many, or a class for an expanded clone.

d_call clone_size cdr3_length j_call v_call cdr3_aa cdr3_nt
. . 14 TRBJ2-7 TRBV28 CASSSRGGPYEQYF TGTGCCAGCAGTTCAAGGGGGGGTCCCTACGAGCAGTACTTC
TRBD2 few 18 TRBJ2-2 TRBV11-2 CASSSIMHSGREAGELFF TGTGCCAGCAGCTCTATTATGCATAGCGGGAGAGAGGCCGGGGAGCTGTTTTTT
TRBD2 . 19 TRBJ2-7 TRBV4-3 CASSQDVGLAGVEGYEQYF TGCGCCAGCAGCCAAGACGTTGGACTAGCGGGAGTCGAAGGCTACGAGCAGTACTTC
. . 13 TRBJ1-5 TRBV7-8 CASSFIEDGPQHF TGTGCCAGCAGCTTTATCGAGGATGGGCCCCAGCATTTT
TRBD2 . 16 TRBJ2-1 TRBV11-3 CASSAGTSGSYNEQFF TGTGCCAGCAGCGCAGGGACTAGCGGATCCTACAATGAGCAGTTCTTC
TRBD2 . 14 TRBJ2-1 TRBV6-1 CASSGSSGSTEQFF TGTGCCAGCAGTGGGTCTAGCGGGAGCACAGAGCAGTTCTTC
TRBD1 . 13 TRBJ2-5 TRBV7-8 CASSLDRGWTQYF TGTGCCAGCAGCTTAGACAGGGGGTGGACCCAGTACTTC
TRBD2 . 14 TRBJ2-1 TRBV2 CASKEREGGNEQFF TGTGCCAGCAAGGAGCGGGAGGGCGGCAATGAGCAGTTCTTC
TRBD2 . 16 TRBJ2-7 TRBV7-2 CASSLSGAGLYYEQYF TGTGCCAGCAGCTTAAGCGGGGCGGGCCTTTACTACGAGCAGTACTTC
TRBD2 . 17 TRBJ2-1 TRBV7-9 CASSLSETSGRGNEQFF TGTGCCAGCAGCTTATCCGAGACTAGCGGGAGGGGGAATGAGCAGTTCTTC
. . 13 TRBJ1-2 TRBV6-1 CASSPGHNYGYTF TGTGCCAGCAGTCCCGGACACAACTATGGCTACACCTTC
TRBD2 few 15 TRBJ2-7 TRBV4-1 CASSAGLAEAYEQYF TGCGCCAGCAGCGCGGGACTAGCGGAGGCCTACGAGCAGTACTTC
. few 11 TRBJ1-2 TRBV7-9 CSSSPSYGYTF TGTTCCAGCAGCCCCTCCTATGGCTACACCTTC
. . 17 TRBJ2-5 TRBV7-9 CASSPPIIEALQETQYF TGTGCCAGCAGCCCCCCGATCATTGAAGCCCTTCAAGAGACCCAGTACTTC
. . 14 TRBJ2-7 TRBV12-1 CASNQGGDDYEQYF TGTGCCAGCAACCAAGGGGGGGACGACTACGAGCAGTACTTC
TRBD2 . 15 TRBJ2-3 TRBV30 CAWSGLAGSTDTQYF TGTGCCTGGAGTGGGCTAGCGGGGAGCACAGATACGCAGTATTTT
. . 15 TRBJ1-4 TRBV6-5 CASSYSGRGGEKLFF TGTGCCAGCAGTTACTCTGGGCGGGGGGGTGAAAAACTGTTTTTT
. . 13 TRBJ2-1 TRBV7-9 CASSLVGGREQFF TGTGCCAGCAGCTTAGTAGGGGGTCGCGAGCAGTTCTTC
TRBD2 few 18 TRBJ2-1 TRBV25-1 CASSDRDSGLAGADEQFF TGTGCCAGCAGTGACCGGGACAGTGGACTAGCGGGGGCAGATGAGCAGTTCTTC
TRBD2 . 15 TRBJ2-3 TRBV19 CASSRAGGEADTQYF TGTGCCAGTAGTAGAGCGGGAGGGGAAGCAGATACGCAGTATTTT
. once 15 TRBJ1-5 TRBV18 CASSPTVSGDQPQHF TGTGCCAGCTCACCGACAGTATCCGGCGATCAGCCCCAGCATTTT
. once 13 TRBJ1-5 TRBV30 CAWSREINQPQHF TGTGCCTGGAGTCGCGAGATTAATCAGCCCCAGCATTTT
. . 11 TRBJ1-2 TRBV20-1 CSARTGYGYTF TGCAGTGCTAGAACAGGCTATGGCTACACCTTC
. . 13 TRBJ2-7 TRBV5-6 CASSLFGGYEQYF TGTGCCAGCAGCTTGTTCGGAGGCTACGAGCAGTACTTC
TRBD1 . 15 TRBJ2-7 TRBV2 CASTPSGQGREEQYF TGTGCCAGTACGCCTTCTGGACAGGGACGAGAGGAGCAGTACTTC
TRBD2 . 17 TRBJ2-1 TRBV29-1 CSVEDLGGMRSYNEQFF TGCAGCGTTGAAGATTTGGGAGGGATGAGGTCCTACAATGAGCAGTTCTTC
. . 15 TRBJ2-3 TRBV7-2 CASSLAGLLTDTQYF TGTGCCAGCAGCTTAGCGGGACTCCTCACAGATACGCAGTATTTT
. . 16 TRBJ2-3 TRBV4-3 CASSQDRTPPGDTQYF TGCGCCAGCAGCCAAGATCGGACTCCTCCGGGGGATACGCAGTATTTT
TRBD2 . 16 TRBJ2-7 TRBV19 CASSIAGLAGDREQYF TGTGCCAGTAGTATAGCGGGACTAGCGGGAGATCGGGAGCAGTACTTC
. . 15 TRBJ2-1 TRBV14 CASSRTTQVSAEQFF TGTGCCAGCAGCCGAACGACCCAGGTTTCCGCTGAGCAGTTCTTC
. . 13 TRBJ2-5 TRBV6-5 CASRESSAETQYF TGTGCCAGCAGAGAAAGTAGCGCAGAGACCCAGTACTTC
TRBD2 once 15 TRBJ2-2 TRBV7-2 CASRRGRGDTGELFF TGTGCCAGCAGACGCGGGAGAGGGGACACCGGGGAGCTGTTTTTT
TRBD2 . 15 TRBJ2-2 TRBV7-2 CASSLESSGTGELFF TGTGCCAGCAGCTTAGAATCTAGCGGGACCGGGGAGCTGTTTTTT
. . 15 TRBJ1-2 TRBV4-2 CASSQELLSNYGYTF TGTGCCAGCAGCCAAGAGCTCCTATCTAACTATGGCTACACCTTC
. . 15 TRBJ2-3 TRBV5-1 CASSLGAGYADTQYF TGCGCCAGCAGCTTGGGGGCAGGGTATGCAGATACGCAGTATTTT
. . 12 TRBJ2-7 TRBV27 CASSLEGREQYF TGTGCCAGCAGTTTGGAGGGAAGGGAGCAGTACTTC
. . 13 TRBJ1-2 TRBV19 CASTPRRGYGYTF TGTGCCAGTACCCCTAGAAGGGGCTATGGCTACACCTTC
. . 13 TRBJ1-1 TRBV7-9 CASSQGGKDEAFF TGTGCCAGCAGCCAGGGTGGTAAAGATGAAGCTTTCTTT
. . 15 TRBJ2-2 TRBV7-9 CSSQTNTLNTGELFF TGTTCCAGCCAGACCAACACACTAAACACCGGGGAGCTGTTTTTT
TRBD2 . 16 TRBJ2-1 TRBV2 CASRGGLSGIGNEQFF TGTGCCAGCAGGGGGGGTCTTAGCGGGATAGGCAATGAGCAGTTCTTC
. . 13 TRBJ2-7 TRBV5-1 CASSFGEYYEQYF TGCGCCAGCAGCTTTGGGGAGTACTACGAGCAGTACTTC
. . 14 TRBJ1-4 TRBV6-4 CASIWRWSNEKLFF TGTGCCAGCATATGGAGATGGTCTAATGAAAAACTGTTTTTT
. . 18 TRBJ2-1 TRBV30 CAWSVRRPSQFFYNEQFF TGTGCCTGGAGTGTGAGGCGACCCTCACAATTTTTCTACAATGAGCAGTTCTTC
. . 13 TRBJ2-5 TRBV7-3 CASSSSMQETQYF TGTGCCAGCAGCTCCTCTATGCAAGAGACCCAGTACTTC
. . 16 TRBJ2-7 TRBV13 CASSLFQEGVRDEQYF TGTGCCAGCAGCTTATTCCAAGAGGGCGTTAGGGACGAGCAGTACTTC
. . 17 TRBJ2-6 TRBV4-1 CASSQDFVRSGANGLTF TGCGCCAGCAGCCAAGATTTCGTCCGCTCTGGGGCCAACGGCCTGACTTTC
TRBD1 . 19 TRBJ2-2 TRBV7-9 CASSLDGTGEDENTGELFF TGTGCCAGCAGCTTAGATGGGACAGGAGAAGACGAGAACACCGGGGAGCTGTTTTTT
. . 14 TRBJ2-7 TRBV6-1 CASSHREKGYEQYF TGTGCCAGCAGTCACCGGGAGAAGGGCTACGAGCAGTACTTC